Following are 14 T cell receptor beta chains from one sample sequenced in a study of T cell repertoires in cytomegalovirus infection. TCRdb re-called the reads through MiXCR, storing one row per CDR3 protein. The sample includes under 850,000 distinct CDR3 sequences, around 30% of them seen just once. Antigens for these TCRs are unknown. The sample consisted of cultured PBMCs, taken from culture after CMV antigen stimulation. These receptor sequences come from a human donor in good health (CMV status not recorded). Some clones in this sample may be carry-over from other donors' samples.

The chain has TRBV4-1 and TRBJ1-1, with D unclear. CDR1 and CDR2 (germline): MGHRA, YSYEKL. The CDR3 spans 11 residues. The V and J ends lost 8 bases and 8 bases respectively, with 12 bases between them. The CDR3 DNA reads TGCGCCAGCTACGGAGGATCAGAAGCTTTCTTT. It encodes CASYGGSEAFF.

The chain carries TRBV12-3 or TRBV12-4 and TRBJ1-2, with D perhaps matching TRBD1 (6 bases). This CDR3 is 14 amino acids long. V was trimmed by 6 bases and J by 4 bases, leaving 15 bases between them. CDR3: CASSYRGPVYGYTF. CDR3 DNA: TGTGCCAGCAGCTATCGGGGGCCGGTCTATGGCTACACCTTC.

This clonotype was found many times. At one boundary the junction diverges from the germline segment, which might be a read error. The rearrangement links TRBV12-3 or TRBV12-4 to TRBJ2-5, with D possibly TRBD2 on 6 matching bases. This CDR3 has 13 residues. This chain's CDR3 is CASSLAAQETQYF. CDR3 bases: TGTGCCAGCAGCTTAGCGGCCCAAGAGACCCAGTACTTC.

There are a few counts of this clonotype. V and J are TRBV12-5 and TRBJ1-1; D is ambiguous. Germline V lookup: CDR1 LGHNT, CDR2 FRNRAP. Trimming removed 0 bases from V and 11 bases from J, with 10 bases in between. The CDR3 is made up of 12 amino acids. The CDR3 loop is CASGLVSRLAFF. CDR3 nucleotides: TGTGCTAGTGGTTTGGTCAGCCGGCTCGCTTTCTTT.

The J gene is TRBJ1-1, the V gene TRBV4-1, with 7 bases fitting TRBD1. This CDR3 contains 15 residues. The V segment lost 1 base and the J segment 5 bases; nucleotides outside the gene matches: 7. Per the germline V gene, CDR1 is MGHRA and CDR2 is YSYEKL. CDR3 sequence (DNA): TGCGCCAGCAGCCAAGGCCGGACAGGCAGAACTGAAGCTTTCTTT. Amino acid sequence: CASSQGRTGRTEAFF.

On this clonotype: A much bigger clone sits one base away, suggesting this may be a read error. Here the CDR3 DNA reads TGTGCCAGCAGGTTCGCCGGGGAGCTGTTTTTT. It encodes CASRFAGELFF. This chain connects TRBV7-2 to TRBJ2-2; D is ambiguous. The V gene lost 6 bases and the J gene lost 6 bases, with 5 bases spanning the gap. Germline V gene lookup returns CDR1 SGHTA and CDR2 FQGNSA. The CDR3 spans 11 residues.

This clonotype has more than one count but fewer than ten. The chain uses TRBV28 and TRBJ2-1, with D uncertain. The CDR3 spans 14 residues. Germline assignment: CDR1 MDHEN and CDR2 SYDVKM. Trimming took off 8 bases at V and 6 bases at J, with 17 bases between the two ends. CDR3: CASQRTAFRNEQFF. CDR3 coding DNA: TGTGCCAGCCAAAGGACCGCTTTTCGCAATGAGCAGTTCTTC.

Regarding this clonotype: This may come from a read error, since a much larger clone is one base off. The CDR3 carries no conserved terminal phenylalanine or tryptophan, so it likely arises from a read error. The V and J genes are TRBV7-2 and TRBJ1-2, with D unresolved. The CDR3 is made up of 12 amino acids. Germline assignment: CDR1 SGHTA and CDR2 FQGNSA. Trimming took 5 bases from V and 2 from J, leaving 6 bases between them. CDR3 in DNA: TGTGCCAGCAGCCGACGAAACTATGGCTACACCTGC. The encoded protein is CASSRRNYGYTC.

This sequence joins TRBV10-3 and TRBJ2-3; 13 bases line up with TRBD2. The CDR3 is made up of 15 amino acids. Trimming cost V 11 bases and J 4 bases; bases outside gene matches: 9. From germline, CDR1 is ENHRY and CDR2 SYGVKD. CDR3 in DNA: TGTGCCGCTGGAGGACTAGCGGGAGAGTCAGATACGCAGTATTTT. It encodes CAAGGLAGESDTQYF.

Regarding this clonotype: One end of the junction fails to match germline, which may point to a read error. CDR3 DNA: TGTGCCAGCAGCTTCCTGAATTGGGCCGGGGAGCCGTACTTC. Translated, it gives CASSFLNWAGEPYF. The genes are TRBV7-2 and TRBJ2-7; tentative D call: TRBD2 (5 bases). The V gene's germline CDR1 is SGHTA and CDR2 FQGNSA. The CDR3 sequence is 14 residues long. Looking up the rest from reference TRBV7-2 and TRBJ2-7 gives the full variable domain: GAGVSQSPSNKVTEKGKDVELRCDPISGHTALYWYRQSLGQGLEFLIYFQGNSAPDKSGLPSDRFSAERTGGSVSTLTIQRTQQEDSAVYLCASSFLNWAGEPYFGPGTRLTVT.

This clonotype was counted between two and nine times. This chain links TRBV10-3 with TRBJ2-1, with D perhaps given as TRBD1 or TRBD2 (5 bases each). The V end lost 0 bases, the J end lost 6 bases, and 6 bases lay between the germline ends. Germline V gene lookup returns CDR1 ENHRY and CDR2 SYGVKD. The CDR3 spans 13 residues. In DNA, the CDR3 is TGTGCCATCAGTGAGTCGGGACCCAATGAGCAGTTCTTC. It is translated as CAISESGPNEQFF.

The CDR3 sequence: CASSVGQGQEKLFF. CDR3 coding DNA: TGTGCCAGCAGTGTAGGGCAGGGGCAGGAAAAACTGTTTTTT. The chain couples TRBV2 to TRBJ1-4; perhaps TRBD1 as D (6 bases). Between the trimmed V and J ends, which lost 4 bases and 8 bases, there was a span of 14 bases. There are 14 residues in the CDR3. Germline V lookup: CDR1 SNHLY, CDR2 FYNNEI.

The V call is TRBV6-1, the J call TRBJ2-1; possibly TRBD2 for D (6 bases). The germline gives CDR1 MNHNS, CDR2 SASEGT. The length of the CDR3 is 14 residues. The V end was cut by 6 bases, the J end by 2 bases, with 11 bases between. In DNA form, the CDR3 reads TGTGCCAGCAGCTCAAGGACTACCTACAATGAGCAGTTCTTC. Residues: CASSSRTTYNEQFF.

The chain carries TRBV20-1 and TRBJ2-5, with TRBD1 as a possible D gene (5 bases). CDR3 length: 12 residues. V dropped 6 bases and J dropped 7 bases, with 15 bases sitting between them. CDR1 is DFQATT and CDR2 is SNEGSKA in the germline V gene (reference sequence). DNA of the CDR3: TGCAGTGCGAGTCCAGGGCTGGCGACCCAGTACTTC. Translated: CSASPGLATQYF.